This paragraph covers one T cell receptor (beta chain) sequence. The antigen remains undetermined. This CDR3 comprises 16 residues. The V gene's germline CDR1 is SGHRS and CDR2 YFSETQ. The V and J ends lost 3 bases and 2 bases respectively, with 17 bases between them. The data were obtained in a study of cytomegalovirus exposure and HLA in healthy donors. Overall study results and limits: Rare TCR sequences predominated, though certain public TCRs were found in many donors.

The PCR made use of 60 Vbeta and 13 Jbeta primers. Generated by immunoSEQ multiplex PCR, the TCRdb table keeps only in-frame clones and is missing some. The data show some 160,000 clones, 70% to 85% seen once. The clonotype originates from a woman aged 35 to 49 in good health and CMV-seronegative. Material for sequencing was PBMCs. The chain employs TRBV5-1 and TRBJ1-2; the D is unclear. The CDR3, as DNA: TGCGCCAGCAGCTCACCGACCCGGAGGGCAAACTATGGCTACACCTTC. It encodes CASSSPTRRANYGYTF.